This TCR beta chain was profiled in a study of T cell repertoires in cytomegalovirus infection. Notes on the study in general: Summed frequency of public TCR beta families distinguished CMV carriers with the relevant HLA. What dominated the ex vivo response were HLA-C-restricted CMV-specific TCR beta clonotypes.

From the reads, TCRdb called clonotypes with MiXCR, one entry per CDR3 protein. The sample includes 310,000 or so distinct CDR3 sequences, roughly 25% seen only once; the top ten take around 14%. This clonotype was observed many times. The antigen is not known. The germline CDR1 and CDR2 sequences are SGHVS and FQNEAQ. The CDR3 spans 20 residues. V lost 1 base and J lost 1; bases outside the gene matches: 9. This rearrangement joins TRBV7-8 to TRBJ2-2; 13 nucleotides match TRBD2. The receptor's source is a human donor in good health (CMV status not recorded). Some clones in this sample may be carry-over from other donors' samples. The sequencing input was PBMCs. CDR3 amino acids: CASSLGPGLAGRRNTGELFF. DNA for the CDR3: TGTGCCAGCAGCTTAGGGCCGGGACTAGCGGGACGGCGGAACACCGGGGAGCTGTTTTTT.